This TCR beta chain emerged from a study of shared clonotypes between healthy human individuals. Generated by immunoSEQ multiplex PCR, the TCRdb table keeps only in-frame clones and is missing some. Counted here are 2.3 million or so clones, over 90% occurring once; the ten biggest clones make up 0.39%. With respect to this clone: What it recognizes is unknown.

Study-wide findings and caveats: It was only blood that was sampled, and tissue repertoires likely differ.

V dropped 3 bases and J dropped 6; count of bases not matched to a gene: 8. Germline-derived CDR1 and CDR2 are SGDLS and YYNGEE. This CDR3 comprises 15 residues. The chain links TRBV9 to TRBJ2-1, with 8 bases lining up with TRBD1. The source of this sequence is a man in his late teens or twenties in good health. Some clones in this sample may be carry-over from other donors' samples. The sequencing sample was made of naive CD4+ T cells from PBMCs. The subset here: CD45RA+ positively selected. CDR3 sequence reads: CASSAQGARSNEQFF. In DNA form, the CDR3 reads TGTGCCAGCAGCGCCCAGGGGGCTAGAAGCAATGAGCAGTTCTTC.